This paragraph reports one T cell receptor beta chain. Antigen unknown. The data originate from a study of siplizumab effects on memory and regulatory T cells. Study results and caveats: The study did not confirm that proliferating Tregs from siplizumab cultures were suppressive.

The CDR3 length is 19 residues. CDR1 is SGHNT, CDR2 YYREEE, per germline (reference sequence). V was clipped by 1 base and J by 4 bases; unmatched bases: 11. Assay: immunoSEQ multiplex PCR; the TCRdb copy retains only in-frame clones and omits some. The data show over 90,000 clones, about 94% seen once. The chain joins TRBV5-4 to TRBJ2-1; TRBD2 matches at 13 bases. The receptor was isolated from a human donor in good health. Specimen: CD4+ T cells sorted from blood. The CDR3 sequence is CASSLLGVRGLAGYNEQFF. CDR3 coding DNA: TGTGCCAGCAGCTTGCTGGGGGTTAGGGGACTAGCGGGGTACAATGAGCAGTTCTTC.